The 32 T cell receptor beta chains below come from one sample, sequenced in a study of blood T cell repertoires in COVID-19. TCRdb's table, derived via immunoSEQ multiplex PCR, lists solely in-frame clones and lacks some. This sample has 390,000 or so clones, with more than 80% found just once. The sequenced material came from peripheral blood. Receptors originate from a woman in her thirties with active or convalescent COVID-19.

The chain recombines TRBV11-2 with TRBJ1-1; possible D gene TRBD1, 6 bases. The germline V and J ends were trimmed by 5 bases and 4 bases, with 11 bases remaining between them. The CDR3 totals 13 residues. CDR1 is SGHAT, CDR2 FQNNGV, per germline. CDR3 in amino acids: CASSMDSGTEAFF. The CDR3 coding sequence is TGTGCCAGCAGCATGGACAGTGGCACTGAAGCTTTCTTT.

This clone has a single count. This sequence joins TRBV6-1 and TRBJ1-1, with D maybe TRBD1 (5 bases). Per the germline V gene, CDR1 is MNHNS and CDR2 is SASEGT. The CDR3 spans 13 residues. V dropped 3 bases and J dropped 3 bases, with 8 bases sitting between them. Here the CDR3 DNA reads TGTGCCAGCAGTGAGCGACAGTACACTGAAGCTTTCTTT. Its protein product is CASSERQYTEAFF.

This clone was seen only a few times. V and J are TRBV11-2 and TRBJ1-4; D is possibly TRBD1 (5 bases). V lost 5 bases, J lost 8 bases, and 15 bases lay in between. Germline V CDR1 and CDR2: SGHAT, FQNNGV. This CDR3 has 14 residues. The CDR3 region has the DNA TGTGCCAGCAGCCCGACAGCCCAATGGGAAAAACTGTTTTTT. Its translation is CASSPTAQWEKLFF.

The chain is built from TRBV2 and TRBJ1-2, with a weak D call TRBD1 (5 bases). Between the trimmed V and J ends, which lost 1 base and 5 bases, there was a span of 14 bases. CDR1 and CDR2 (germline): SNHLY, FYNNEI. The CDR3 covers 15 residues. Written as DNA, the CDR3 is TGTGCCAGCAGTGAAGGGGCGGGACCCGGATATGGCTACACCTTC. Translation: CASSEGAGPGYGYTF.

J is TRBJ2-3 and V is TRBV11-2; 9 bases are a match to TRBD2. The V segment lost 6 bases and the J segment 0 bases; nucleotides outside the gene matches: 4. The CDR3 runs 15 residues. Germline values: CDR1 SGHAT, CDR2 FQNNGV. CDR3 coding DNA: TGTGCCAGCAGGGTAGCGGGGGCCAGCACAGATACGCAGTATTTT. Translation: CASRVAGASTDTQYF.

The chain's CDR3 is CASSLVVGGERFF. The CDR3 DNA is TGTGCCAGCAGCTTAGTGGTGGGGGGTGAAAGGTTCTTC. The genes are TRBV7-2 and TRBJ2-1; tentative D call: TRBD2 (6 bases). Trimming took 1 base from V and 15 from J, leaving 16 bases between them. Germline CDR1 is SGHTA and CDR2 is FQGNSA. The CDR3 has 13 residues. The whole variable domain, remainder taken from reference TRBV7-2 and TRBJ2-1, is GAGVSQSPSNKVTEKGKDVELRCDPISGHTALYWYRQSLGQGLEFLIYFQGNSAPDKSGLPSDRFSAERTGGSVSTLTIQRTQQEDSAVYLCASSLVVGGERFFGPGTRLTVL.

V is TRBV28 and J is TRBJ1-1; 9 bases match TRBD1. Trimming removed 8 bases from V and 11 bases from J; junction bases left unmatched: 15. Germline CDR1 MDHEN, CDR2 SYDVKM. The CDR3 sequence is 14 residues long. CDR3 coding DNA: TGTGCCAGCGGAACACAGGGGGCCTTGGTTAGGGCTTTCTTT. Translation: CASGTQGALVRAFF.

The genes are TRBV11-2 and TRBJ1-1, with TRBD1 as a possible D gene (6 bases). The CDR3 runs 18 residues. Looked up from germline, CDR1 is SGHAT and CDR2 is FQNNGV. With 3 bases removed from V and 1 base from J, the gap between germline ends came to 21 bases. The CDR3 sequence: CASSFPTQQGVENTEAFF. The CDR3 DNA is TGTGCCAGCAGCTTTCCAACCCAACAGGGTGTGGAGAACACTGAAGCTTTCTTT.

The gene calls are TRBV19 and TRBJ2-7, with a possible D match to TRBD1 (6 bases). CDR3 length: 15 amino acids. V dropped 3 bases and J dropped 3 bases, with 15 bases sitting between them. Germline V gene data show CDR1 as LNHDA and CDR2 as SQIVND (reference sequence). The CDR3 protein is CASSISVGQNYEQYF. In nucleotides, the CDR3 is TGTGCCAGTAGTATTTCTGTCGGACAGAACTACGAGCAGTACTTC.

The genes are TRBV7-5 and TRBJ1-4. TRBV7-5 is tagged as a pseudogene. The CDR3 spans 17 residues. CDR3 protein: CVRSPRSGMKTNEKLFF. CDR3 nucleotides: TGTGTCAGAAGCCCACGTTCGGGGATGAAAACTAATGAAAAACTGTTTTTT.

Only one count was recorded for this clone. This sequence joins TRBV5-1 and TRBJ2-1, with 12 bases matching TRBD2. Trimming cost V 5 bases and J 8 bases; bases outside gene matches: 5. Germline V gene lookup returns CDR1 SGHRS and CDR2 YFSETQ. The CDR3 loop spans 14 amino acids. CDR3 DNA sequence: TGCGCCAGCAGGCGGACTAGCGGGATGGATGAGCAGTTCTTC. Translation gives CASRRTSGMDEQFF.

This chain joins TRBV11-2 and TRBJ1-2; no reliable D call. CDR1 is SGHAT and CDR2 is FQNNGV in the germline V gene. The V end was cut by 1 base, the J end by 2 bases, with 11 bases between. This CDR3 region has 15 residues. CDR3 region: CASSLGTGSNYGYTF. DNA of the CDR3: TGTGCCAGCAGCTTAGGTACGGGATCCAACTATGGCTACACCTTC.

The rearrangement uses TRBV7-2 and TRBJ1-1; TRBD1 aligns across 8 bases. The CDR3 runs to 15 residues. Losses at the gene ends were 5 bases for V and 0 bases for J; bases not matched to a gene: 5. Germline V lookup: CDR1 SGHTA, CDR2 FQGNSA. CDR3 residues: CASSQGAGLNTEAFF. The DNA of the CDR3 is TGTGCCAGCAGCCAGGGGGCGGGACTGAACACTGAAGCTTTCTTT.

V usage is TRBV3-1 (or the pseudogene TRBV3-2) and J usage is TRBJ1-2, with a possible D match to TRBD1 (6 bases). The CDR3 extends over 16 amino acids. In germline, CDR1 is LGHDT, CDR2 YNNKEL (reference sequence). V lost 4 bases, J lost 2 bases, and 17 bases lay in between. The CDR3 here is CASSRQGQLHNYGYTF. In nucleotides, the CDR3 is TGTGCCAGCAGCCGACAAGGACAGCTCCACAACTATGGCTACACCTTC.

This chain joins TRBV7-2 and TRBJ1-2, with unresolved D. Germline V lookup: CDR1 SGHTA, CDR2 FQGNSA. Trimming took 4 bases from V and 2 from J, leaving 11 bases between them. This CDR3 contains 14 residues. CDR3 amino acids: CASSSGSENYGYTF. CDR3 DNA: TGTGCCAGCAGCTCGGGTTCAGAAAACTATGGCTACACCTTC.

This sequence joins TRBV6-4 and TRBJ2-4, with D tentatively TRBD1 (5 bases). V dropped 2 bases and J dropped 2 bases, with 19 bases sitting between them. Germline CDR1 MRHNA, CDR2 SNTAGT. This CDR3 region has 18 residues. The CDR3 bases are TGTGCCAGCAGTGACGGGTTGGGCAGGGCGGTGCCCAAAAACATTCAGTACTTC. Protein sequence: CASSDGLGRAVPKNIQYF.

The rearrangement uses TRBV6-1 and TRBJ1-1, with D possibly being TRBD1 (5 bases). The CDR3 runs 16 residues. CDR1 and CDR2 from the germline V gene are MNHNS and SASEGT. V was cut by 1 base and J by 1 base, with 13 bases left in between. In nucleotides, the CDR3 is TGTGCCAGCAGTGAAGTTGGGATCGGGGGGAACACTGAAGCTTTCTTT. It translates to CASSEVGIGGNTEAFF.

This clone came up a few times. The rearrangement links TRBV2 to TRBJ1-5; 7 nucleotides align to TRBD1. The CDR3 consists of 16 residues. The trim removed 11 bases at V and 1 base at J, leaving 14 bases unmatched. Germline CDR1 reads SNHLY; CDR2 reads FYNNEI. The CDR3: CAAGRGNRGSNQPQHF. The CDR3 DNA sequence: TGTGCCGCCGGGAGGGGAAACAGGGGAAGCAATCAGCCCCAGCATTTT.

The chain joins TRBV4-1 to TRBJ1-6; the match to TRBD1 covers 9 bases. Looked up from germline, CDR1 is MGHRA and CDR2 is YSYEKL. This CDR3 contains 15 residues. The V and J ends lost 1 base and 9 bases, in that order; junction bases with no gene match: 4. CDR3 DNA: TGCGCCAGCAGCCAAGTTACAGGGGGCTTTTCACCCCTCCACTTT. Translated: CASSQVTGGFSPLHF.

This clone has ten or more counts. The V and J genes are TRBV3-1 (or the pseudogene TRBV3-2) and TRBJ1-2; 9 positions agree with TRBD1. After removal of 4 bases from V and 5 bases from J, the junction contained 5 bases not matched to a gene. This CDR3 region has 14 residues. CDR1 is LGHDT, CDR2 YNNKEL, per germline (reference sequence). CDR3 sequence (DNA): TGTGCCAGCAGCCTGGGACAGGGCCAATATGGCTACACCTTC. It yields the protein CASSLGQGQYGYTF.

The chain uses TRBV3-1 (or the pseudogene TRBV3-2) and TRBJ1-3; the D is unclear. Germline values: CDR1 LGHDT, CDR2 YNNKEL (reference sequence). This CDR3 has 15 amino acids. Trimming stripped 1 base from V and 2 bases from J, with 9 bases between. CDR3 sequence (DNA): TGTGCCAGCAGCCAAGTCAACTATCCTGGAAACACCATATATTTT. This sequence encodes CASSQVNYPGNTIYF.

The chain recombines TRBV19 with TRBJ2-1; 9 nucleotides agree with TRBD1. V shed 9 bases and J 3 bases; nucleotides not matched to a gene: 6. Germline lookup yields CDR1 LNHDA and CDR2 SQIVND (reference sequence). This CDR3 spans 14 amino acids. Here the CDR3 reads CASLDRGDYNEQFF. For the CDR3, the DNA is TGTGCCAGCCTGGACAGGGGCGACTACAATGAGCAGTTCTTC.

The chain links TRBV19 to TRBJ1-5; D is uncertain. The CDR3 runs 15 residues. Trimming removed 2 bases at V and 0 bases at J, with 8 bases between. Germline assignment: CDR1 LNHDA and CDR2 SQIVND (reference sequence). The chain's CDR3 is CASSISRISNQPQHF. For the CDR3, the DNA is TGTGCCAGTAGTATAAGCAGGATTAGCAATCAGCCCCAGCATTTT.

This clone came up once. V is TRBV10-1 and J is TRBJ2-5, with 7 bases matching TRBD2. The V gene's germline CDR1 is WNHNN and CDR2 SYGVQD (reference sequence). After removal of 3 bases from V and 5 bases from J, the junction contained 6 bases not matched to a gene. This CDR3 has 14 residues. In DNA form, the CDR3 reads TGCGCCAGCAGTGATCTAGCGGACGGGGAGACCCAGTACTTC. It specifies CASSDLADGETQYF.

The chain has TRBV27 and TRBJ1-1, with unresolved D. The CDR3 has 14 residues. V dropped 3 bases and J dropped 1 base, with 9 bases sitting between them. The germline CDR1 and CDR2 sequences are MNHEY and SMNVEV (reference sequence). CDR3 bases: TGTGCCAGCAGTTTGATGGGAGGGAACACTGAAGCTTTCTTT. As protein: CASSLMGGNTEAFF.

The V call is TRBV5-4, the J call TRBJ1-1; D may be TRBD1 (5 bases). This CDR3 is 17 amino acids long. The V gene's germline CDR1 is SGHNT and CDR2 YYREEE (reference sequence). V dropped 0 bases and J dropped 3 bases, with 18 bases sitting between them. The CDR3 nucleotides read TGTGCCAGCAGCTTGGGACCAGGTCGGGGACTGGACACTGAAGCTTTCTTT. Translated: CASSLGPGRGLDTEAFF.

The chain links TRBV4-1 to TRBJ2-7; no definite D call. The ends were cut back, 3 bases at V and 6 bases at J, with 9 bases in the middle. The CDR3 loop spans 12 amino acids. Germline V lookup: CDR1 MGHRA, CDR2 YSYEKL. Here the CDR3 DNA reads TGCGCCAGCAGCCACGGGTATGGCGAGCAGTACTTC. Translation: CASSHGYGEQYF.

The chain has TRBV3-1 (or the pseudogene TRBV3-2) and TRBJ1-1, with D hard to call. Deletions cut 3 bases from V and 0 bases from J, with 11 bases between. The CDR3 covers 15 residues. Germline values: CDR1 LGHDT, CDR2 YNNKEL (reference sequence). CDR3 sequence: CASSQFQIVNTEAFF. The CDR3, as DNA: TGTGCCAGCAGCCAGTTCCAGATTGTGAACACTGAAGCTTTCTTT.

The V and J genes are TRBV5-5 and TRBJ2-1; the D gene is possibly TRBD2 (5 bases). This CDR3 is built from 15 residues. CDR1 is SGHKS, CDR2 YYEKEE, per germline (reference sequence). The ends were cut back, 3 bases at V and 9 bases at J, with 19 bases in the middle. CDR3 in amino acids: CASSSSAGHGSEQFF. The CDR3, as DNA: TGTGCCAGCAGCTCCAGTGCGGGCCATGGGAGTGAGCAGTTCTTC.

The sample holds one count of this clone. The chain's CDR3 is CASSDVEAGGETQYF. In DNA form, the CDR3 reads TGCGCCAGCAGTGATGTGGAGGCCGGGGGGGAGACCCAGTACTTC. This sequence joins TRBV10-1 and TRBJ2-5, with 7 bases identical to TRBD2. Germline lookup yields CDR1 WNHNN and CDR2 SYGVQD (reference sequence). Trimming took 3 bases from V and 5 from J; bases not matched to a gene: 9. This CDR3 is built from 15 residues.

The V call is TRBV7-2, the J call TRBJ2-3; D unclear. This CDR3 has 16 amino acids. Trimming took off 7 bases at V and 0 bases at J, with 17 bases between the two ends. Germline V gives CDR1 SGHTA, CDR2 FQGNSA. CDR3 nucleotide sequence: TGTGCCAGCACGGAGAGGTTATTATTTAGCACAGATACGCAGTATTTT. It encodes CASTERLLFSTDTQYF.

V gene TRBV6-6 combines with J gene TRBJ1-4; 11 positions match TRBD1. The CDR3 extends over 17 amino acids. V shed 5 bases, J shed 8 bases, and the junction held 13 bases outside the gene matches. Germline-derived CDR1 and CDR2 are MNHNY and SVGAGI (reference sequence). CDR3 in DNA: TGTGCCAGCAGTCTTGGCCGTCGGACAGGGGGCCGGGAAAAACTGTTTTTT. This translates into CASSLGRRTGGREKLFF.